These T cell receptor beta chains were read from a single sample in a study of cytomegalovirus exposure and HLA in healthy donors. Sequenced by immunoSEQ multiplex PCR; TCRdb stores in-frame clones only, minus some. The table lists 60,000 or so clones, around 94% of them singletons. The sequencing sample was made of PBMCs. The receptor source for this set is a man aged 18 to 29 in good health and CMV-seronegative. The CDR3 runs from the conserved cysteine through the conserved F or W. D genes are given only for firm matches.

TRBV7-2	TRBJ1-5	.	CASSLKAGPQPQHF
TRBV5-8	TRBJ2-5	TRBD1	CASSLGDRDQETQYF
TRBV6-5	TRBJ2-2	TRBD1	CASSYGQGNTGELFF
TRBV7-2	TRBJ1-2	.	CASSSYSRFGYTF
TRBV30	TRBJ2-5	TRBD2	CAWQPGLAGAETQYF
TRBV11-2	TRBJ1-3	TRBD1	CASSFTGGEPTIYF
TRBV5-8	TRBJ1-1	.	CASSFQKAFF
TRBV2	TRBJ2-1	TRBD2	CASRGLAGFNEQFF
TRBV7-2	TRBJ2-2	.	CASSSGQFDGELFF
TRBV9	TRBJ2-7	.	CASSVAQGDGHEQYF
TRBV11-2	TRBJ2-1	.	CASSLPGNEQFF
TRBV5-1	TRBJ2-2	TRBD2	CASSLGGTSGPTGELFF
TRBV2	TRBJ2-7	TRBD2	CATTGTSYSYEQYF
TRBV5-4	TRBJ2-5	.	CASSEGPLKETQYF
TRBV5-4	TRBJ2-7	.	CASSQRGRAYEQYF
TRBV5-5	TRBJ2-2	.	CASSFEGFNTGELFF
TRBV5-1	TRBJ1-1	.	CASSRTLNTEAFF
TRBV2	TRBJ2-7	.	CASSDILPTSLEQYF
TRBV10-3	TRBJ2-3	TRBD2	CAVLAGGPTDTQYF
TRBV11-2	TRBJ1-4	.	CASSLFSGKDEKLFF
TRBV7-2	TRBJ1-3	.	CASSSPGSGNTIYF
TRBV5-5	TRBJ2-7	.	CASSPRVQGQYEQYF
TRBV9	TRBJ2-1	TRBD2	CASSTTSGNTYNEQFF
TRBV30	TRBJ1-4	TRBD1	CASQGEFNEKLFF
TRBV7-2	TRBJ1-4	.	CASSSRGGMREKLFF
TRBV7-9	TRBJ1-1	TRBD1	CASSLALTGGMDTEAFF
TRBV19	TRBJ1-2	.	CASSMGQVLNYGYTF
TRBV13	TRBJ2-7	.	CASSSGLREREQYF
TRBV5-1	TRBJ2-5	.	CASSLDEGRQETQYF
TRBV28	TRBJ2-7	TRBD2	CASSGLAGGPYEQYF
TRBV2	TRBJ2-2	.	CASSETRVTGELFF
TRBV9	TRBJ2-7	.	CASSEGERDLMGYEQYF
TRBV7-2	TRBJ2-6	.	CASSLEGTGANVLTF
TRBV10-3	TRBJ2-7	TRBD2	CAIRLAGEVEGEQYF
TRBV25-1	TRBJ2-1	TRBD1	CASSETRGFSYNEQFF
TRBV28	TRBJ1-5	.	CASRGGSNQPQHF
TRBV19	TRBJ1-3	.	CASTRDTPGNTIYF
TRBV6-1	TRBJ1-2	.	CASKEGGGNYGYTF
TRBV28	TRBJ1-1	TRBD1	CASSHGQGGAFF
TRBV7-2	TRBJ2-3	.	CASSSLSGGSTDTQYF
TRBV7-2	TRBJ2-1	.	CASSLASSNNHNEQFF
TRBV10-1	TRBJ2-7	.	CASSEGGPPYEQYF
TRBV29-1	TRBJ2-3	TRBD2	CSVEDRGLAGGPGDTQYF
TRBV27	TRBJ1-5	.	CASSHNAGSSQPQHF
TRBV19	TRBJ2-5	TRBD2	CASNDRDGGETQYF
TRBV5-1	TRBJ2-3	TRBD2	CASSLASGRTRPTDTQYF
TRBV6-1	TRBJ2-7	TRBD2	CASHRGGGLPYEQYF
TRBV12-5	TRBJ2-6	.	CASGSGANVLTF
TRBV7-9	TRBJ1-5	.	CASSRGGPQHF
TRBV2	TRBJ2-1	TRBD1	CASSGDRIPGNEQFF
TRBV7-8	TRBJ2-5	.	CASNPQRLQETQYF
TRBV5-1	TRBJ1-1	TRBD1	CASSTRQGASTEAFF
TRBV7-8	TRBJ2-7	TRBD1	CASSHGTGDEQYF